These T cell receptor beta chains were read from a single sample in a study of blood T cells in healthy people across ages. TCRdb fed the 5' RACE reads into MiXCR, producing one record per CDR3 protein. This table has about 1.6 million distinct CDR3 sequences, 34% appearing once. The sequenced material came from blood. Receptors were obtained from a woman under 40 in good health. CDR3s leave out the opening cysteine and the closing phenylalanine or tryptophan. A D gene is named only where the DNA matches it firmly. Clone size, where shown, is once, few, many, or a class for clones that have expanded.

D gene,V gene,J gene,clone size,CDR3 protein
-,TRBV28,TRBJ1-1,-,ASRLHRNTEAF
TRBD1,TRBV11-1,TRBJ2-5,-,TSSFQAGTGKETQY
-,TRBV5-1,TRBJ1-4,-,ASRRGSGGTTNEKLF
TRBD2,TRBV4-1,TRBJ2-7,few,ASSQRLAGGFEQY
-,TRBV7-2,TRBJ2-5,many,ASSLFERAQY
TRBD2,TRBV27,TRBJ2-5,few,ASSRKKSGAEETQY
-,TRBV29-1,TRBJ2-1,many,SGWDFSSYNEQF
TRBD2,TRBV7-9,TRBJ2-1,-,AGSLGGLAGQYNEQF
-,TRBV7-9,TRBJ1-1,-,ASSLQQMNTEAF
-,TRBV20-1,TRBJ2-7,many,STRQDYEQY
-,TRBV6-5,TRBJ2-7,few,ASSTVQGSNEQY
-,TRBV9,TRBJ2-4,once,ASSGVGTGEGNIQY
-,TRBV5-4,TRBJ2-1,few,ASSAGRAKEQF
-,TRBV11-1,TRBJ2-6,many,ASSLGDPGANVLT
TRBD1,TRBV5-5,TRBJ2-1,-,ASSLFGQGSNYNEQF
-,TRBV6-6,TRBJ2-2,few,ASSPRLVGTGELF
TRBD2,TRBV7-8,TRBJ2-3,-,ASSFIVASGGRGTDTQY
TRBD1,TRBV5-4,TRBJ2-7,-,ASSSQGAHEQY
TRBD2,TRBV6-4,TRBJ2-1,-,ASSDVGGIYNEQF
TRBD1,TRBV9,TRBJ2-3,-,ASSVRTGPNYTQY
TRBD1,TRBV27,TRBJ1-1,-,ATQTGPNTEAF
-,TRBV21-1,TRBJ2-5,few,ASSAQYRGRETQY
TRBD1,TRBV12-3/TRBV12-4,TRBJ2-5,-,ASSWAGGGETQY
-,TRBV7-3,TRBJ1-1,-,ASSLTLPGRVDTEAF
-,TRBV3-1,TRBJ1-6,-,ASSQVSWDTRSPLH
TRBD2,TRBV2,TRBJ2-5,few,ASTPGGRSQETQY
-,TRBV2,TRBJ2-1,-,ASSDRYREQF
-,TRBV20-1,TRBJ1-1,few,SARVNMNTEAF
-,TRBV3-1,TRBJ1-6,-,ASSQGGTYNSPLH
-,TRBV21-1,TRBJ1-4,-,ASPRGQTNEKLF
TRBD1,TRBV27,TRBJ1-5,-,ASSRLGQGWEPQH
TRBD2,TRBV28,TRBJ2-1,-,ASRTGTSVNNEQF